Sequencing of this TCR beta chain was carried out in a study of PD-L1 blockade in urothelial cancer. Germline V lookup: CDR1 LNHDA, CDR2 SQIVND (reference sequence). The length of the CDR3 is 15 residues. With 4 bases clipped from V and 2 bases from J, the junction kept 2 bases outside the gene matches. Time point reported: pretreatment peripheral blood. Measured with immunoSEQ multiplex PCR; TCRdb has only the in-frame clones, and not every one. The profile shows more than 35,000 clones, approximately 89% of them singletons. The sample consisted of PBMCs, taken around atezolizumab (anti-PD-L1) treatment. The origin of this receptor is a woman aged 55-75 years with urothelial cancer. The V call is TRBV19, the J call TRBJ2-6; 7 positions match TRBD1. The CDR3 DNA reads TGTGCCAGTAGTACAGGGGGTGCTGGGGCCAACGTCCTGACTTTC. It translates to CASSTGGAGANVLTF.